This TCR beta chain appears in the sequencing data of a study of T cells after yellow fever vaccination. MiXCR was run by TCRdb on the 5' RACE reads, yielding one entry per CDR3 protein. The sample consists of 170,000 or so distinct CDR3 sequences, 9.3% of them appearing once. Germline CDR1 is MNHEY and CDR2 is SVGEGT. This CDR3 contains 15 residues. Germline trimming cut 6 bases from V and 2 bases from J; bases unmatched to any gene: 7. This clonotype appeared a few times. This specimen was CD8+ T cells sorted from PBMCs, taken 45 days after the yellow fever booster vaccination. The gene calls are TRBV6-2 or TRBV6-3 and TRBJ1-5, with 7 bases fitting TRBD1. The sequence was obtained from a young man who received the YFV17D yellow fever vaccine. CDR3 amino acids: CASRTDRVGNQPQHF. The CDR3 DNA is TGTGCCAGCAGGACCGACAGGGTTGGCAATCAGCCCCAGCATTTT.